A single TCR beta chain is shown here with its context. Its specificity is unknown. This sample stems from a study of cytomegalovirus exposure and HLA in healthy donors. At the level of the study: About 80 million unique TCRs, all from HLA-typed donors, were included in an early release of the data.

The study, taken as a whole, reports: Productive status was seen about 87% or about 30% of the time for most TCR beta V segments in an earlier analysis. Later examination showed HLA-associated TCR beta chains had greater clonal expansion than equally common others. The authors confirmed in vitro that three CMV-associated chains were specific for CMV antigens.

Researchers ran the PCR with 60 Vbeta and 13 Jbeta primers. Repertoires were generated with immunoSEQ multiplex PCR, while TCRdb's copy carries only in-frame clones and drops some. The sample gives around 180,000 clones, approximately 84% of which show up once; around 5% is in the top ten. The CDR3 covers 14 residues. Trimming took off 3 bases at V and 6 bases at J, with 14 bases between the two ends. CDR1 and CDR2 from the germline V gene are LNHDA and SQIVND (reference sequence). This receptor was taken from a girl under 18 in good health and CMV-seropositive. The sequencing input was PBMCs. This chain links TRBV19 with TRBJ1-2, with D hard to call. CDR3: CASSIPEEENGYTF. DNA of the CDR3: TGTGCCAGTAGTATCCCCGAAGAGGAGAATGGCTACACCTTC.